This T cell receptor beta chain comes out of a study of radiotherapy plus CTLA-4 blockade in lung cancer. Study background: Disease control was present in 30% to 40% of patients, and objective responses in under 20%.

Each patient with chemo-refractory metastatic non-small-cell lung cancer was treated with focal radiation plus CTLA-4 blockade using ipilimumab. Some clones are missing from TCRdb's copy, which holds only in-frame ones; the method was immunoSEQ multiplex PCR. This sample has some 110,000 clones; more than 65% occur once, and the top ten carry roughly 3.3%. Details on this clone: Its antigen is as yet unknown.

General study results and limits: TCR clones from tumors expanded in blood after radiotherapy plus ipilimumab. Early clone dynamics of blood T cells, plus interferon-beta, reportedly predicted response best.

Germline CDR1 reads SGDLS; CDR2 reads YYNGEE. CDR3 length equals 15 residues. Trimming left V 3 bases short and J 0 bases short, with 10 bases between. This receptor was taken from a human donor with non-small cell lung cancer that progressed on radiotherapy plus ipilimumab. Some clones in this sample may be carry-over from other donors' samples. The sample in question was peripheral blood, obtained from a patient treated with radiotherapy plus ipilimumab. The chain employs TRBV9 and TRBJ1-3; D uncertain. CDR3 DNA sequence: TGTGCCAGCAGCGCGAGAGCTTACTCTGGAAACACCATATATTTT. Translation gives CASSARAYSGNTIYF. The complete variable domain, with remaining parts taken from reference TRBV9 and TRBJ1-3, reads DSGVTQTPKHLITATGQRVTLRCSPRSGDLSVYWYQQSLDQGLQFLIQYYNGEERAKGNILERFSAQQFPDLHSELNLSSLELGDSALYFCASSARAYSGNTIYFGEGSWLTVV.